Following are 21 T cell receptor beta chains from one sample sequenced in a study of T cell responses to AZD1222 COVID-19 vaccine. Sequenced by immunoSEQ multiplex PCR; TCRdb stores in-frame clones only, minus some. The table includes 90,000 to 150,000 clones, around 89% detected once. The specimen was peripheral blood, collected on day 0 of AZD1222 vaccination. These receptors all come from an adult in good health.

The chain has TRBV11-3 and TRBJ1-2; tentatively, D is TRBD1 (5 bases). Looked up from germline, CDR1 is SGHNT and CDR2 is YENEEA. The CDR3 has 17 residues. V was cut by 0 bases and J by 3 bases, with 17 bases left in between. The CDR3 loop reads CASSLDIGTQGDYGYTF. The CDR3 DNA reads TGTGCCAGCAGCTTAGATATTGGCACCCAGGGAGACTATGGCTACACCTTC. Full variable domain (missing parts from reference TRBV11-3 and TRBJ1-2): EAGVVQSPRYKIIEKKQPVAFWCNPISGHNTLYWYLQNLGQGPELLIRYENEEAVDDSQLPKDRFSAERLKGVDSTLKIQPAELGDSAVYLCASSLDIGTQGDYGYTFGSGTRLTVV.

Here the CDR3 reads CASSQEGRNTLNTEAFF. DNA of the CDR3: TGTGCCAGCAGCCAAGAAGGGAGAAACACCCTCAACACTGAAGCTTTCTTT. The chain carries TRBV3-1 (or the pseudogene TRBV3-2) and TRBJ1-1; D gene uncertain. This CDR3 region has 17 residues. From germline, CDR1 is LGHDT and CDR2 YNNKEL (reference sequence). V was pared by 0 bases and J by 2 bases, with 16 bases between.

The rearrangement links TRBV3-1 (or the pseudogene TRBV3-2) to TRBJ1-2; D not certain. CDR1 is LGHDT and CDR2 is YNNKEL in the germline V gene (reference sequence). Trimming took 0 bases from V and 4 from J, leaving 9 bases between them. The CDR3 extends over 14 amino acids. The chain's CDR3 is CASSQEGASYGYTF. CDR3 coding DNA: TGTGCCAGCAGCCAAGAGGGCGCCAGCTATGGCTACACCTTC.

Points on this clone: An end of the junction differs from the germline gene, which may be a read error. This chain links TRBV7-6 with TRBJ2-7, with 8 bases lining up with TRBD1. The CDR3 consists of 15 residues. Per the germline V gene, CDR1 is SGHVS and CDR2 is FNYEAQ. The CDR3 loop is CASSLAGGAAYEQYF. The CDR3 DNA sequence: TGTGCCAGCAGCCTAGCAGGGGGCGCGGCCTACGAGCAGTACTTC.

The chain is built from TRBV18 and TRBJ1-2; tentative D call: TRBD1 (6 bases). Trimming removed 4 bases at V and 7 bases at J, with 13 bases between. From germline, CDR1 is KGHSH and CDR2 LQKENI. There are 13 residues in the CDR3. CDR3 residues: CASSLTGRGGYTF. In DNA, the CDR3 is TGTGCCAGCTCACTCACAGGGAGAGGTGGCTACACCTTC.

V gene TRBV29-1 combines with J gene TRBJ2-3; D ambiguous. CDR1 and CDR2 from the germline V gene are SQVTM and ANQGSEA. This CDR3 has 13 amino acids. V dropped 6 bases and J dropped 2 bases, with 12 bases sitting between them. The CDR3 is CSVRDFPTDTQYF. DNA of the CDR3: TGCAGCGTCCGAGACTTCCCCACAGATACGCAGTATTTT.

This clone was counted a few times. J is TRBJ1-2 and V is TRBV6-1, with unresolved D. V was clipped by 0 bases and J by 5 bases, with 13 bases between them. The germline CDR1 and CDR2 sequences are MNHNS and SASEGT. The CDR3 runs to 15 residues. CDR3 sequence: CASSEAEEASYGYTF. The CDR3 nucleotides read TGTGCCAGCAGTGAAGCCGAGGAGGCATCGTATGGCTACACCTTC.

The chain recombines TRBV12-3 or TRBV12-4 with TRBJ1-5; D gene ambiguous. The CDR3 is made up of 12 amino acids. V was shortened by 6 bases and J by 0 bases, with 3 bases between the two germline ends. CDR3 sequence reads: CASRASNQPQHF. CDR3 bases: TGTGCCAGCAGGGCTAGCAATCAGCCCCAGCATTTT.

The CDR3 DNA follows: TGTGCCAGCAGTTACGCCAGGACAGGGGAAGCTTTCTTT. Amino acids: CASSYARTGEAFF. The chain has TRBV6-6 and TRBJ1-1; TRBD1 matches 8 bases. Per the germline V gene, CDR1 is MNHNY and CDR2 is SVGAGI (reference sequence). J was trimmed by 8 bases and V by 2 bases; bases with no gene match: 4. The CDR3 spans 13 residues.

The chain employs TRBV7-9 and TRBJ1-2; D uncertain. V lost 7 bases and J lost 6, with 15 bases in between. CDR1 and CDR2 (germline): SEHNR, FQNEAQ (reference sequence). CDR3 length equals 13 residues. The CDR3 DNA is TGTGCCAGCACCCAATGGCGAGGGAATGGCTACACCTTC. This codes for CASTQWRGNGYTF.

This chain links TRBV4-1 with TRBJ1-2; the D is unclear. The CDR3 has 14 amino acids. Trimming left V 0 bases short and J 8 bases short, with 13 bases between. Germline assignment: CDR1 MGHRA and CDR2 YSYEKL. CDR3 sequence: CASSQESFSGGYTF. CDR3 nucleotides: TGCGCCAGCAGCCAAGAGAGTTTCTCGGGAGGCTACACCTTC.

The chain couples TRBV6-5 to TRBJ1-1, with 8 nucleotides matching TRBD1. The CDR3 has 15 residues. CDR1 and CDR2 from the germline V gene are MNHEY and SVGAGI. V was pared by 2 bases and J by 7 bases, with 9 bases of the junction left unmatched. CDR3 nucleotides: TGTGCCAGCAGTTACCCGAGATCGGGACAGGTTGAAGCTTTCTTT. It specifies CASSYPRSGQVEAFF.

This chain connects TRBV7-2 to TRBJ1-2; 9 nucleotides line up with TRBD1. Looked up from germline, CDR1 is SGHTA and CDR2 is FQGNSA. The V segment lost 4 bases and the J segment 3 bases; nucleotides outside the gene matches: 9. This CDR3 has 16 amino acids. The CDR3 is CASSWPTRDRDYGYTF. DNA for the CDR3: TGTGCCAGCAGCTGGCCCACCCGGGACAGGGACTATGGCTACACCTTC. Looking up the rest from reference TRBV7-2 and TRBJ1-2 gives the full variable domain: GAGVSQSPSNKVTEKGKDVELRCDPISGHTALYWYRQSLGQGLEFLIYFQGNSAPDKSGLPSDRFSAERTGGSVSTLTIQRTQQEDSAVYLCASSWPTRDRDYGYTFGSGTRLTVV.

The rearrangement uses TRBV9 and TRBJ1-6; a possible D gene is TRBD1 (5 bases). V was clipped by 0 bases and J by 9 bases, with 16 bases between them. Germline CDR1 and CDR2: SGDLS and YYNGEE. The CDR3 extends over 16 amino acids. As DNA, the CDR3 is TGTGCCAGCAGCGTAGTGGCAGGGCCGATGGGTTCACCCCTCCACTTT. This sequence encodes CASSVVAGPMGSPLHF.

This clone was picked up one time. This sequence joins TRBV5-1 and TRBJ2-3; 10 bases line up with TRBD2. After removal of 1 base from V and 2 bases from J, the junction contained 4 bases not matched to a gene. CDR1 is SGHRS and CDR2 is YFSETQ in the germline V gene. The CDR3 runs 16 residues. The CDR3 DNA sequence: TGCGCCAGCAGCTTGAGGAGCGGGGGGGCCACAGATACGCAGTATTTT. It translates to CASSLRSGGATDTQYF.

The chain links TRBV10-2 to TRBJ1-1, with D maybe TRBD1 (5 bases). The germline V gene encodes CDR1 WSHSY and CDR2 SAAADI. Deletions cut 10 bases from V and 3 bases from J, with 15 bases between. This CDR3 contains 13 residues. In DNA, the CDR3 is TGCGCCACCACACTGGGGGGATACACTGAAGCTTTCTTT. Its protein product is CATTLGGYTEAFF.

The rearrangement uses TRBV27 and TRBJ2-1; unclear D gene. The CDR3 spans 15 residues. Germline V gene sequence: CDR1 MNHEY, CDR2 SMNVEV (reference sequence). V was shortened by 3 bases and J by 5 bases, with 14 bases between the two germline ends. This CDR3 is CASSFGRIVHNEQFF. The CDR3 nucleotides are TGTGCCAGCAGTTTCGGGCGGATAGTACACAATGAGCAGTTCTTC.

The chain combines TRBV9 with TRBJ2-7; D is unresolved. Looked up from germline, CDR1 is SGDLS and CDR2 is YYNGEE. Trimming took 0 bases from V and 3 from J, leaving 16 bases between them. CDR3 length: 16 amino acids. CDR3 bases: TGTGCCAGCAGCGTAGCTGGATCAGGATACATCTACGAGCAGTACTTC. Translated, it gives CASSVAGSGYIYEQYF.

The CDR3 here is CASSHLTGKTPEKLFF. In nucleotides, the CDR3 is TGCGCCAGCAGCCACCTCACAGGGAAAACCCCTGAAAAACTGTTTTTT. The gene calls are TRBV4-1 and TRBJ1-4; a possible D gene is TRBD1 (6 bases). Trimming stripped 3 bases from V and 7 bases from J, with 18 bases between. Germline assignment: CDR1 MGHRA and CDR2 YSYEKL. The CDR3 spans 16 residues.

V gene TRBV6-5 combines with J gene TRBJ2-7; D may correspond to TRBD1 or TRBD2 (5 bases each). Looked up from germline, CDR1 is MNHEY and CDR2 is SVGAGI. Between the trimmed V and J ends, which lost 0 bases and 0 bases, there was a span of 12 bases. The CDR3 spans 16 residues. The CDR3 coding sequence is TGTGCCAGCAGTTACTCGTGGGACGGGGCCTCCTACGAGCAGTACTTC. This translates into CASSYSWDGASYEQYF.

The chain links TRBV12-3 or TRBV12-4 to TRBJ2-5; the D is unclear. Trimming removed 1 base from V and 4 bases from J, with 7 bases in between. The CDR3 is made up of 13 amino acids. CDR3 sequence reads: CASSLEGGETQYF. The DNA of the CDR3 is TGTGCCAGCAGTTTAGAGGGCGGAGAGACCCAGTACTTC.